One T cell receptor (beta chain) is described in this entry. What it binds is unknown. The assay was immunoSEQ multiplex PCR, and TCRdb's table has in-frame clones only and misses some. The sample records some 21,000 clones, around two thirds being singletons. This CDR3 comprises 17 residues. Losses at the gene ends were 5 bases for V and 1 base for J; bases not matched to a gene: 7. Germline V gene lookup returns CDR1 SGHAT and CDR2 FQDESV (reference sequence). The data derive from a study of OX40 agonist ivuxolimab in advanced cancers. Study-wide background: The group had a mean age of 60 years, ranged from roughly 23 to 85, and was 82.7% male.

General observations from the study: Among the lowest peripheral clonal expansion occurred in 0.1-3.0 mg/kg partial responders.

The sample was CD4+ or CD8+ T cells sorted from blood, taken in a trial of the OX40 agonist ivuxolimab. J is TRBJ2-1 and V is TRBV11-1; 11 nucleotides agree with TRBD2. The sequence was collected from an adult with an advanced solid tumor such as melanoma, head and neck, liver or kidney cancer. This CDR3 is CASSLRLAGWSYNEQFF. CDR3 in DNA: TGTGCCAGCAGCCTTCGACTAGCGGGGTGGTCCTACAATGAGCAGTTCTTC. Based on the CDR3 plus reference TRBV11-1 and TRBJ2-1, the full variable domain is EAEVAQSPRYKITEKSQAVAFWCDPISGHATLYWYRQILGQGPELLVQFQDESVVDDSQLPKDRFSAERLKGVDSTLKIQPAELGDSAMYLCASSLRLAGWSYNEQFFGPGTRLTVL.